This TCR beta chain was found in a study of vaccination effects on CD4 cells after COVID-19. This clone was recorded once. Its antigen is not identified. Sequencing in the ViraFEST assay came after antigen-specific CD4+ T cells had been expanded with viral peptide pools, which were used to stimulate PBMC. The culture ran for about 10 days, and then CD4+ T cells were isolated. From March to December 2020, the person had a SARS-CoV-2 infection that was confirmed by PCR. The CDR3 is 16 amino acids. In germline, CDR1 is SGHTA, CDR2 FQGNSA. V dropped 4 bases and J dropped 1; count of bases not matched to a gene: 10. General study points: Convalescent patients' post-vaccine spike repertoire was mostly distinct vaccine-induced clones.

TCRdb's copy holds only in-frame clones and misses some; the assay was immunoSEQ multiplex PCR. The data contain fewer than 60,000 clones, 65% to 80% of them seen just once; the ten biggest clones take up about 5%. Sequencing was performed on CD4+ T cells from PBMCs cultured with HIV peptides, taken before COVID-19 vaccination. Subset of the sample: HIV-1 Nef peptide pool negative control/reference culture. The chain combines TRBV7-2 with TRBJ2-7; 7 bases align to TRBD1. The receptor was isolated from a human donor who had a prior SARS-CoV-2 infection. The CDR3 protein is CASSSQGGAGSYEQYF. The DNA for the CDR3 is TGTGCCAGCAGCTCGCAAGGGGGCGCTGGGTCCTACGAGCAGTACTTC.